The 21 T cell receptor beta chains below come from one sample, sequenced in a study of blood T cell repertoires in COVID-19. Sequenced by immunoSEQ multiplex PCR; TCRdb stores in-frame clones only, minus some. The sample records some 530,000 clones, around 85% being singletons. The sequenced sample consisted of peripheral blood. These receptors were obtained from a human donor in a cohort sampled during active COVID-19.

CDR3 nucleotides: TGTGCCAGCGGCCCAGCGTCTAGCACAGATACGCAGTATTTT. This translates into CASGPASSTDTQYF. The chain links TRBV6-2 or TRBV6-3 to TRBJ2-3; D not resolved. V was pared by 8 bases and J by 0 bases, with 12 bases between. The CDR3 sequence is 14 residues long. Per germline, CDR1 MNHEY and CDR2 SVGEGT.

The chain carries TRBV24-1 and TRBJ1-2; no reliable D call. This CDR3 spans 16 amino acids. Germline CDR1 and CDR2: KGHDR and SFDVKD. Deletions cut 3 bases from V and 10 bases from J, with 23 bases between. The DNA of the CDR3 is TGTGCCACCAGTGATCCGCACCCTCGAGAGAATCGGGACTACACCTTC. Translated, it gives CATSDPHPRENRDYTF.

The chain combines TRBV10-3 with TRBJ1-6, with D possibly TRBD1 on 5 matching bases. CDR3 size: 15 residues. Germline lookup yields CDR1 ENHRY and CDR2 SYGVKD. V dropped 6 bases and J dropped 4 bases, with 13 bases sitting between them. The CDR3 DNA reads TGTGCCATCAGGGGCGGGGCTGATTATAATTCACCCCTCCACTTT. Amino acids: CAIRGGADYNSPLHF.

The chain couples TRBV24-1 to TRBJ2-5; 8 bases are a match to TRBD2. The CDR3 extends over 17 amino acids. Trimming took 3 bases from V and 1 from J; bases not matched to a gene: 9. Germline V gives CDR1 KGHDR, CDR2 SFDVKD. CDR3 region: CATSDLKRELSQETQYF. CDR3 sequence (DNA): TGTGCCACCAGTGATCTCAAGCGGGAGCTATCCCAAGAGACCCAGTACTTC.

The V and J genes are TRBV29-1 and TRBJ2-1; perhaps TRBD2 as D (7 bases). This CDR3 is built from 13 residues. CDR1 and CDR2 (germline): SQVTM, ANQGSEA. V was cut by 7 bases and J by 7 bases, with 17 bases left in between. The CDR3 bases are TGCAGCGCCCGGGCGGGGGCAGGGAATGAGCAGTTCTTC. It yields the protein CSARAGAGNEQFF.

The chain joins TRBV7-3 to TRBJ2-2; possible D gene TRBD1, 5 bases. This CDR3 comprises 16 residues. Trimming shortened V by 2 bases and J by 0 bases, and 10 bases separated the two germline ends. Germline V gene sequence: CDR1 SGHTA, CDR2 FQGTGA. The CDR3 reads CASSLQGTSNTGELFF. CDR3 nucleotide sequence: TGTGCCAGCAGCTTACAGGGCACCTCGAACACCGGGGAGCTGTTTTTT.

The genes are TRBV29-1 and TRBJ2-1; possible D gene TRBD2, 7 bases. Germline CDR1 reads SQVTM; CDR2 reads ANQGSEA. This CDR3 region has 15 residues. With 6 bases removed from V and 7 bases from J, the gap between germline ends came to 22 bases. The chain's CDR3 is CSVGGSRERGNEQFF. CDR3 DNA: TGCAGCGTGGGGGGCTCGCGGGAGAGGGGAAATGAGCAGTTCTTC.

The chain carries TRBV4-3 and TRBJ2-1; weak D call: TRBD2 (6 bases). This CDR3 is built from 14 residues. Trimming took 2 bases from V and 8 from J, leaving 13 bases between them. The V gene's germline CDR1 is LGHNA and CDR2 YSLEER. The CDR3 DNA reads TGCGCCAGCAGCCAACTACTCGGAGGGCATGAGCAGTTCTTC. This encodes CASSQLLGGHEQFF.

The chain couples TRBV27 to TRBJ2-7, with 10 bases fitting TRBD2. This CDR3 region has 15 residues. Trimming removed 4 bases from V and 5 bases from J; junction bases left unmatched: 8. Germline lookup yields CDR1 MNHEY and CDR2 SMNVEV (reference sequence). CDR3 bases: TGTGCCAGCAGTTCGCTAGCGGGAGTGGAAAACGAGCAGTACTTC. This gives the protein CASSSLAGVENEQYF.

This chain connects TRBV9 to TRBJ2-3; the D is unclear. This CDR3 has 15 amino acids. Per germline, CDR1 SGDLS and CDR2 YYNGEE. Deletions cut 0 bases from V and 4 bases from J, with 12 bases between. The CDR3 here is CASSVVTSTPDTQYF. In nucleotides, the CDR3 is TGTGCCAGCAGCGTAGTGACTTCCACCCCAGATACGCAGTATTTT.

The V gene is TRBV1, the J gene TRBJ2-5; TRBD1, as called in the table, went unchecked against the DNA. TRBV1 constitutes a pseudogene. The CDR3 length is 16 residues. The CDR3: CTSSQRSRAKRETQYF. Here the CDR3 DNA reads TGCACCAGCAGCCAACGGAGCAGGGCGAAGCGAGAGACCCAGTACTTC.

This chain connects TRBV11-2 to TRBJ1-6; no clear D. From germline, CDR1 is SGHAT and CDR2 FQNNGV. This CDR3 has 15 residues. V gave up 5 bases and J gave up 7 bases, with 15 bases separating them. The CDR3 DNA follows: TGTGCCAGCAGCCAGCAACGGGTCCCCAATTCACCCCTCCACTTT. Protein sequence: CASSQQRVPNSPLHF.

The chain couples TRBV6-5 to TRBJ2-2, with D possibly TRBD1 on 6 matching bases. The germline CDR1 and CDR2 sequences are MNHEY and SVGAGI. The CDR3 runs 16 residues. Trimming cost V 4 bases and J 1 base, with 13 bases left between them. For the CDR3, the DNA is TGTGCCAGCAGTTTGGGACACCCCGTGAACACCGGGGAGCTGTTTTTT. Translating gives CASSLGHPVNTGELFF.

The V gene is TRBV11-3, the J gene TRBJ2-1; 9 bases are a match to TRBD1. The CDR3 length is 15 residues. Germline values: CDR1 SGHNT, CDR2 YENEEA. V lost 5 bases, J lost 8 bases, and 10 bases stayed unmatched. The CDR3 DNA reads as TGTGCCAGCAGCAGACGACAGGGGGAAGTAGATGAGCAGTTCTTC. Translated: CASSRRQGEVDEQFF.

The J gene is TRBJ1-5, the V gene TRBV14; 10 bases map to TRBD1. This CDR3 has 20 residues. The junction had 13 bases not matched to a gene; V was cut back by 2 bases and J by 0 bases. Germline V gives CDR1 SGHDN, CDR2 FVKESK. Written as DNA, the CDR3 is TGTGCCAGCAGCCAACAATGTGGTGTGGACAGGGGGAATAGCAATCAGCCCCAGCATTTT. It encodes CASSQQCGVDRGNSNQPQHF.

The chain is built from TRBV5-1 and TRBJ1-6; 7 bases fit TRBD1. This CDR3 contains 15 residues. Germline values: CDR1 SGHRS, CDR2 YFSETQ. The junction had 7 bases not matched to a gene; V was cut back by 0 bases and J by 10 bases. For the CDR3, the DNA is TGCGCCAGCAGCTTGGCTGGCAGGGGGAGGTCACCCCTCCACTTT. Its protein product is CASSLAGRGRSPLHF.

The CDR3 DNA reads TGTGCCAGCAGCCCGGAAAGACAAAGCACAGATACGCAGTATTTT. Its translation is CASSPERQSTDTQYF. This chain uses TRBV5-4 with TRBJ2-3; D not certain. Trimming stripped 4 bases from V and 0 bases from J, with 12 bases between. The CDR3 consists of 15 residues. From germline, CDR1 is SGHNT and CDR2 YYREEE (reference sequence).

The rearrangement joins TRBV29-1 to TRBJ1-1; D not certain. Germline V gene sequence: CDR1 SQVTM, CDR2 ANQGSEA. With 6 bases removed from V and 5 bases from J, the gap between germline ends came to 10 bases. The CDR3 totals 11 residues. Here the CDR3 reads CSVGLATEAFF. In DNA form, the CDR3 reads TGCAGCGTCGGGCTAGCTACTGAAGCTTTCTTT. Supplemented by reference TRBV29-1 and TRBJ1-1, the full variable domain reads SAVISQKPSRDICQRGTSLTIQCQVDSQVTMMFWYRQQPGQSLTLIATANQGSEATYESGFVIDKFPISRPNLTFSTLTVSNMSPEDSSIYLCSVGLATEAFFGQGTRLTVV.

V usage is TRBV10-3 and J usage is TRBJ1-4, with TRBD1 matching 11 bases. The CDR3 runs to 18 residues. The V gene end was trimmed by 0 bases and the J gene end by 7 bases; junction bases not matched to a gene: 10. Germline V gene lookup returns CDR1 ENHRY and CDR2 SYGVKD. In nucleotides, the CDR3 is TGTGCCATCAGTGAGTCGACAGGACAGGGGGCTGATAGTGAAAAACTGTTTTTT. It specifies CAISESTGQGADSEKLFF.

The chain carries TRBV6-5 and TRBJ2-2; 9 nucleotides line up with TRBD1. V was pared by 7 bases and J by 2 bases, with 2 bases of the junction left unmatched. The CDR3 sequence is 14 residues long. The V gene's germline CDR1 is MNHEY and CDR2 SVGAGI. CDR3 DNA sequence: TGTGCCAGCACGGGACAGGGTAACACCGGGGAGCTGTTTTTT. Protein: CASTGQGNTGELFF.

This clone was counted a few times. This chain joins TRBV10-1 and TRBJ1-5; D not certain. Germline assignment: CDR1 WNHNN and CDR2 SYGVQD (reference sequence). Trimming pared 1 base from V and 6 bases from J, leaving 10 bases between. The CDR3 runs 14 residues. CDR3 protein: CASSEYRSGQPQHF. CDR3 nucleotides: TGCGCCAGCAGTGAGTACCGATCCGGTCAGCCCCAGCATTTT.